Reported below is one T cell receptor beta chain. What it recognizes is unknown. The data were obtained in a study of OX40 agonist ivuxolimab in advanced cancers. Study in general: The study treated patients with ivuxolimab, an agonistic anti-OX40 (CD134) antibody.

The protocol was immunoSEQ multiplex PCR, while the TCRdb copy is restricted to in-frame clones and leaves out a portion. The repertoire consists of 25,000 to 30,000 clones, with less than 85% occurring once and the leading ten covering about 29%. Study conclusions and caveats: Normalized T-cell clonal expansion was also low in some nonresponders.

V shed 0 bases and J shed 1 base, with 15 bases lying between them. This CDR3 is 17 amino acids long. The germline gives CDR1 PRHDT, CDR2 FYEKMQ (reference sequence). The sequenced sample was CD4+ or CD8+ T cells sorted from blood, obtained in a trial of the OX40 agonist ivuxolimab. The receptor comes from an adult with an advanced solid tumor such as melanoma, head and neck, liver or kidney cancer. V usage is TRBV13 and J usage is TRBJ1-2, with D unclear. CDR3 nucleotides: TGTGCCAGCAGCTTAGGGCGCGGGCAGACTTATAACTATGGCTACACCTTC. Its translation is CASSLGRGQTYNYGYTF.